A selection of T cell receptor beta chains follows, all from one sample in a study of Ad26.COV2.S vaccination and SARS-CoV-2 variants. Generated by immunoSEQ multiplex PCR, the TCRdb table keeps only in-frame clones and is missing some. Of fewer than 500,000 clones listed, 89% are singletons. Material: peripheral blood, obtained in a trial of Ad26.COV2.S vaccine versus placebo. Every receptor here comes from a person between 18 and 60 years old who received the Ad26.COV2.S COVID-19 vaccine or a placebo. CDR3s include the opening cysteine and the closing phenylalanine or tryptophan. D genes are given only for firm matches. Size values are once, few and many counts, or a class for expanded clones, and some rows have none.

J | D | V | size | length | CDR3 | DNA
TRBJ1-1 | NA | TRBV3-1/TRBV3-2 | NA | 19 | CASSQDRGQAGQMNTEAFF | TGTGCCAGCAGCCAAGACCGGGGCCAGGCGGGCCAAATGAACACTGAAGCTTTCTTT
TRBJ2-2 | NA | TRBV7-3 | NA | 15 | CASSPSITNTGELFF | TGTGCCAGCAGCCCAAGTATTACGAACACCGGGGAGCTGTTTTTT
TRBJ1-1 | NA | TRBV2 | NA | 12 | CATPPGVTEAFF | TGTGCCACTCCCCCTGGGGTCACTGAAGCTTTCTTT
TRBJ2-1 | TRBD2 | TRBV24-1 | NA | 17 | CATSDPRSGRSYNEQFF | TGTGCCACCAGTGACCCTAGGAGCGGGAGATCCTACAATGAGCAGTTCTTC
TRBJ1-2 | NA | TRBV6-5 | NA | 11 | CASVSVDGYTF | TGTGCCAGCGTATCGGTCGATGGCTACACCTTC
TRBJ1-6 | NA | TRBV7-2 | once | 16 | CASSLIRGVGNSPLHF | TGTGCCAGCAGCCTAATCCGAGGGGTTGGCAATTCACCCCTCCACTTT
TRBJ1-6 | NA | TRBV4-2 | NA | 14 | CASSGGRNNSPLHF | TGTGCCAGCAGCGGGGGGCGAAATAATTCACCCCTCCACTTT
TRBJ1-6 | TRBD1 | TRBV9 | NA | 14 | CASSVQQGYSPLHF | TGTGCCAGCAGCGTTCAACAGGGGTATTCACCCCTCCACTTT
TRBJ1-1 | TRBD1 | TRBV6-6 | NA | 14 | CASSYPGQGAEAFF | TGTGCCAGCAGTTACCCCGGACAGGGGGCTGAAGCTTTCTTT
TRBJ1-2 | TRBD1 | TRBV27 | NA | 13 | CASGLRQGYGYTF | TGTGCCAGCGGACTCCGACAGGGGTATGGCTACACCTTC
TRBJ2-3 | NA | TRBV24-1 | NA | 16 | CATSPGGYPGTDTQYF | TGTGCCACCAGCCCCGGTGGGTATCCGGGCACAGATACGCAGTATTTT
TRBJ1-1 | NA | TRBV28 | NA | 14 | CASSIWSENTEAFF | TGTGCCAGCAGTATCTGGAGTGAGAACACTGAAGCTTTCTTT
TRBJ2-3 | TRBD2 | TRBV11-2 | NA | 16 | CASSPRLAASTDTQYF | TGTGCCAGCAGCCCGCGACTAGCCGCTAGCACAGATACGCAGTATTTT
TRBJ1-2 | TRBD1 | TRBV5-4 | NA | 17 | CASSLRKTGGLNYGYTF | TGTGCCAGCAGCTTAAGGAAAACAGGGGGCCTTAACTATGGCTACACCTTC
TRBJ1-3 | TRBD1 | TRBV30 | NA | 17 | CAWSVSRDSRSGNTIYF | TGTGCCTGGAGTGTGAGTAGGGACAGTCGCTCTGGAAACACCATATATTTT
TRBJ2-3 | NA | TRBV13 | NA | 16 | CASSFFLAFSTDTQYF | TGTGCCAGCAGCTTCTTCCTAGCCTTTAGCACAGATACGCAGTATTTT
TRBJ2-1 | NA | TRBV2 | NA | 12 | CASSGVGDEQFF | TGTGCCAGCAGTGGGGTGGGAGATGAGCAGTTCTTC
TRBJ2-5 | NA | TRBV7-3 | NA | 17 | CASSLLGTLIRRETQYF | TGTGCCAGCAGCTTATTAGGGACTCTCATACGTAGAGAGACCCAGTACTTC
TRBJ2-4 | NA | TRBV11-3 | NA | 14 | CASSPGYAGDIQYF | TGTGCCAGCAGCCCAGGCTATGCAGGGGACATTCAGTACTTC
TRBJ2-2 | NA | TRBV5-1 | NA | 14 | CASSFRDVNGELFF | TGCGCCAGCAGCTTTCGGGACGTTAACGGGGAGCTGTTTTTT
TRBJ1-3 | NA | TRBV15 | NA | 15 | CATSRGPVSGNTIYF | TGTGCCACCAGCAGAGGACCGGTCTCTGGAAACACCATATATTTT
TRBJ2-1 | TRBD2 | TRBV4-3 | NA | 15 | CASSQERERYNEQFF | TGCGCCAGCAGCCAAGAGCGGGAGCGCTACAATGAGCAGTTCTTC
TRBJ1-1 | TRBD1 | TRBV18 | NA | 14 | CASSPLQGEAEAFF | TGTGCCAGCTCACCATTACAGGGGGAAGCTGAAGCTTTCTTT
TRBJ2-1 | NA | TRBV11-3 | NA | 16 | CASSSRGASDYNEQFF | TGTGCCAGCAGCTCCAGGGGGGCTAGCGACTACAATGAGCAGTTCTTC
TRBJ1-4 | TRBD1 | TRBV5-1 | NA | 14 | CASKAGTGKEKLFF | TGCGCCAGCAAGGCCGGGACAGGGAAGGAAAAACTGTTTTTT
TRBJ1-2 | NA | TRBV12-3/TRBV12-4 | NA | 13 | CASSFEGLEGYTF | TGTGCCAGCAGTTTTGAGGGCTTGGAAGGCTACACCTTC
TRBJ2-2 | NA | TRBV5-5 | NA | 15 | CASSPRVGDTGELFF | TGTGCCAGCAGCCCCAGGGTCGGGGACACCGGGGAGCTGTTTTTT
TRBJ2-1 | NA | TRBV11-3 | NA | 13 | CASSPGGANEQFF | TGTGCCAGCAGCCCCGGGGGAGCAAATGAGCAGTTCTTC
TRBJ1-5 | TRBD1 | TRBV5-1 | NA | 15 | CASSLGQGAGQPQHF | TGCGCCAGCAGCTTGGGACAGGGGGCGGGTCAGCCCCAGCATTTT
TRBJ1-1 | TRBD1 | TRBV4-1 | NA | 14 | CASGHRGPNTEAFF | TGCGCCAGCGGCCACAGGGGTCCGAACACTGAAGCTTTCTTT
TRBJ2-1 | NA | TRBV10-3 | NA | 12 | CAITEVGDEQFF | TGTGCCATAACGGAGGTGGGGGACGAGCAGTTCTTC
TRBJ1-3 | TRBD1 | TRBV6-2/TRBV6-3 | once | 15 | CASSLRQGEGNTIYF | TGTGCCAGCAGCCTACGACAGGGGGAAGGAAACACCATATATTTT
TRBJ1-6 | TRBD1 | TRBV6-6 | NA | 13 | CASTPGYRGSLHF | TGTGCCAGCACCCCTGGTTACAGGGGCTCCCTCCACTTT
TRBJ2-3 | NA | TRBV2 | NA | 13 | CASSDRLEGTQYF | TGTGCCAGCAGCGATAGACTAGAGGGAACGCAGTATTTT
TRBJ1-2 | NA | TRBV20-1 | NA | 10 | CSASGRGYTF | TGCAGTGCTAGCGGTCGGGGCTACACCTTC
TRBJ1-2 | NA | TRBV24-1 | NA | 13 | CATSGGARDGYTF | TGTGCCACCAGTGGGGGAGCCCGGGATGGCTACACCTTC
TRBJ2-2 | NA | TRBV6-4 | NA | 13 | CASSDTWDGELFF | TGTGCCAGCAGTGATACATGGGACGGGGAGCTGTTTTTT
TRBJ1-1 | NA | TRBV30 | NA | 14 | CAWRAWGRGTEAFF | TGTGCCTGGAGGGCCTGGGGCAGGGGTACTGAAGCTTTCTTT
TRBJ1-2 | NA | TRBV28 | NA | 13 | CASRSGVNYGYTF | TGTGCCAGCAGGTCCGGGGTTAACTATGGCTACACCTTC
TRBJ2-3 | NA | TRBV7-2 | once | 15 | CASSPRALVGHTQYF | TGTGCCAGCAGCCCCCGGGCTCTGGTAGGGCATACGCAGTATTTT
TRBJ1-1 | NA | TRBV30 | once | 11 | CAWSVGREAFF | TGTGCCTGGAGTGTCGGCCGTGAAGCTTTCTTT